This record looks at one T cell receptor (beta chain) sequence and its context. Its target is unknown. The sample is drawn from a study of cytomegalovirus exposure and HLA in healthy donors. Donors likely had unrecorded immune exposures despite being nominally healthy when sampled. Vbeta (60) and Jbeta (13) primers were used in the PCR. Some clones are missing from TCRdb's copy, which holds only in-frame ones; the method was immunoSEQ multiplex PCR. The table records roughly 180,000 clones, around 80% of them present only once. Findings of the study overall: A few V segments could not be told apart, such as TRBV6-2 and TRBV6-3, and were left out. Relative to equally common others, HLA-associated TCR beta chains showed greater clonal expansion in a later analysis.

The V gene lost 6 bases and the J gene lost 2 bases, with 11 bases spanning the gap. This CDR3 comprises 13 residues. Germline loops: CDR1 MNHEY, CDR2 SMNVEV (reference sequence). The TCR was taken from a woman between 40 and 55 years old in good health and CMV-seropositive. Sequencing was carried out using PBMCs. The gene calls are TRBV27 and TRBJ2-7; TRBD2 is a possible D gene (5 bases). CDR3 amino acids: CASSPGVPYEQYF. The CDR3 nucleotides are TGTGCCAGCAGCCCCGGGGTTCCCTACGAGCAGTACTTC.